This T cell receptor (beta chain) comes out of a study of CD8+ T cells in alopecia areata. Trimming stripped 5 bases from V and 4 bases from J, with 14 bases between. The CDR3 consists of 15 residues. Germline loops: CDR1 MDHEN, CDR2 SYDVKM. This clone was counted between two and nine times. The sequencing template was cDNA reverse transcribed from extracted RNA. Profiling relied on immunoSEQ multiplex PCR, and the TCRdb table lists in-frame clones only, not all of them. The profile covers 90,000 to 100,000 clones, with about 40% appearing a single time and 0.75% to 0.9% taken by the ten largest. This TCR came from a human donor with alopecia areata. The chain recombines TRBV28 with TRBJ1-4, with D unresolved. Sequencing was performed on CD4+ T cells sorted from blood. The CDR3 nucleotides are TGTGCCAGCAGTCCCCCAACCGTCTTTAATGAAAAACTGTTTTTT. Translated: CASSPPTVFNEKLFF.